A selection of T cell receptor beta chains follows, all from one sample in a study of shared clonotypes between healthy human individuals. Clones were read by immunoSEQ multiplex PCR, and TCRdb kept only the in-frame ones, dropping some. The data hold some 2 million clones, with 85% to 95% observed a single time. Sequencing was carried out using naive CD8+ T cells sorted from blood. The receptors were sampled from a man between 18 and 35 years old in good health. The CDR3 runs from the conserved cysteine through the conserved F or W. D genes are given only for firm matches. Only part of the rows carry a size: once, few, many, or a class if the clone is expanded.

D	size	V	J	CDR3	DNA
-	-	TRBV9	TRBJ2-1	CASSGALASPYNEQFF	TGTGCCAGCAGCGGCGCGTTGGCCTCCCCCTACAATGAGCAGTTCTTC
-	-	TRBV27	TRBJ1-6	CASTWQLNSPLHF	TGTGCCAGCACTTGGCAGTTGAATTCACCCCTCCACTTT
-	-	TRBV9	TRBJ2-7	CASSPQPGGSGIYEQYF	TGTGCCAGCAGCCCCCAACCCGGGGGTTCGGGGATCTACGAGCAGTACTTC
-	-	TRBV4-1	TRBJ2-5	CASSQVQLQETQYF	TGCGCCAGCAGCCAAGTTCAACTTCAAGAGACCCAGTACTTC
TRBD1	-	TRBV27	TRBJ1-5	CASSLYWTGDNQPQHF	TGTGCCAGCAGTTTATATTGGACAGGGGACAATCAGCCCCAGCATTTT
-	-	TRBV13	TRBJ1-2	CASSTTKGGYGYTF	TGTGCCAGCAGCACGACTAAGGGAGGATATGGCTACACCTTC
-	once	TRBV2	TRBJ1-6	CASSEATGSYNSPLHF	TGTGCCAGCAGTGAAGCCACAGGGAGTTATAATTCACCCCTCCACTTT
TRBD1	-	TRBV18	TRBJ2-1	CASSPPQGAMSPYNEQFF	TGTGCCAGCTCACCACCCCAGGGGGCTATGTCCCCCTACAATGAGCAGTTCTTC
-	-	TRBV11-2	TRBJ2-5	CASSRREVETQYF	TGTGCCAGCAGCCGCAGGGAGGTGGAGACCCAGTACTTC
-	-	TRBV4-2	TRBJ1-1	CASSPGGGTEAFF	TGTGCCAGCAGTCCCGGAGGGGGAACTGAAGCTTTCTTT
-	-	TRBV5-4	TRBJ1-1	CASTRLGGENTEAFF	TGTGCCAGCACCAGACTAGGGGGGGAGAACACTGAAGCTTTCTTT
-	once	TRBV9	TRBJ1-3	CASSEGDTIYF	TGTGCCAGCAGCGAGGGTGACACCATATATTTT
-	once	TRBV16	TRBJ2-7	CASSPPGVSPYEQYF	TGTGCCAGCAGCCCCCCGGGGGTGTCTCCCTACGAGCAGTACTTC
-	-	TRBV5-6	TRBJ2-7	CASSLMMGERYF	TGTGCCAGCAGCTTGATGATGGGGGAACGGTACTTC
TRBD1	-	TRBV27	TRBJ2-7	CASRPGQGFGEQYF	TGTGCCAGCAGACCCGGACAGGGGTTTGGGGAGCAGTACTTC
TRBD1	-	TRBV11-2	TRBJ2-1	CASSSSGGGSENEQFF	TGTGCCAGCAGCTCCTCAGGGGGCGGAAGTGAGAATGAGCAGTTCTTC
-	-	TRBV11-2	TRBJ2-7	CASSPGGTYEQYF	TGTGCCAGCAGCCCTGGGGGGACCTACGAGCAGTACTTC
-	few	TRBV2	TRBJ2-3	CASSEWGEDTQYF	TGTGCCAGCAGTGAATGGGGGGAAGATACGCAGTATTTT
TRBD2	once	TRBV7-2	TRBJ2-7	CASSLLPGRGYEQYF	TGTGCCAGCAGCTTATTGCCCGGGAGGGGCTACGAGCAGTACTTC
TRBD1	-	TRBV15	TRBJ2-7	CATTSDRGHEQYF	TGTGCCACCACCTCGGACAGGGGTCACGAGCAGTACTTC
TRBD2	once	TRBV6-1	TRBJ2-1	CASSEATSGGWDEQFF	TGTGCCAGCAGTGAGGCTACTAGCGGGGGTTGGGATGAGCAGTTCTTC